These T cell receptor beta chains were read from a single sample in a study of cytomegalovirus exposure and HLA in healthy donors. The table came from immunoSEQ multiplex PCR; TCRdb's copy has only in-frame clones and leaves some out. The table lists about 190,000 clones, 79% of them singletons. Sequencing used PBMCs. These receptors were obtained from a young woman in good health and CMV-seronegative. Both conserved end residues are trimmed from each CDR3. Each record gives: V gene, clone size, CDR3 protein. Size is omitted from some rows. Given values are once, few, many or a class for expanded clones.

v_call: TRBV4-1
clone_size: -
cdr3_aa: ASSPNRGTRQPQH

v_call: TRBV10-3
clone_size: once
cdr3_aa: ATQSGSGSSYEQY

v_call: TRBV1
clone_size: -
cdr3_aa: TSSPSDPRAGIGGELF

v_call: TRBV4-3
clone_size: -
cdr3_aa: ASSPGGQGANTEAF

v_call: TRBV5-1
clone_size: -
cdr3_aa: ASSQLAGVGRHEQY

v_call: TRBV5-1
clone_size: -
cdr3_aa: ASSLGRAGRITDTQY

v_call: TRBV7-3
clone_size: once
cdr3_aa: ASSLSGGQNQY

v_call: TRBV28
clone_size: few
cdr3_aa: ASSSILGGKRETQY

v_call: TRBV10-1
clone_size: once
cdr3_aa: ASPVRAGASYEQY

v_call: TRBV18
clone_size: -
cdr3_aa: ASSPPPSRGDNYGYT

v_call: TRBV9
clone_size: -
cdr3_aa: ASSVEGWNEKLF

v_call: TRBV2
clone_size: -
cdr3_aa: ASTLGQGPEQY

v_call: TRBV11-2
clone_size: -
cdr3_aa: ASSPGQSLWPQH

v_call: TRBV4-3
clone_size: -
cdr3_aa: ASTLDRWTEAF

v_call: TRBV6-5
clone_size: -
cdr3_aa: ASSYSPDSNQPQH

v_call: TRBV4-3
clone_size: -
cdr3_aa: ASSHPRGQVRSGANVLT

v_call: TRBV2
clone_size: once
cdr3_aa: ASSGGTAYGYT

v_call: TRBV5-1
clone_size: -
cdr3_aa: ASSPGTSARGETQY

v_call: TRBV9
clone_size: -
cdr3_aa: ASSVGRQGVGETQY

v_call: TRBV6-5
clone_size: -
cdr3_aa: ASMTGVIRNEQF

v_call: TRBV28
clone_size: -
cdr3_aa: ASSFVNSGNTIY

v_call: TRBV7-9
clone_size: -
cdr3_aa: ASSLLGISTNEKLF

v_call: TRBV6-6
clone_size: -
cdr3_aa: ASSYSLESSGNTIY

v_call: TRBV7-9
clone_size: few
cdr3_aa: ASSPRGSSTDTQY

v_call: TRBV7-9
clone_size: -
cdr3_aa: ASSHTKRDGANVLT

v_call: TRBV28
clone_size: -
cdr3_aa: ASSLQGINEDEQY

v_call: TRBV28
clone_size: -
cdr3_aa: ASTLAGSTEQF

v_call: TRBV2
clone_size: -
cdr3_aa: ASRTGPNYGYT

v_call: TRBV27
clone_size: -
cdr3_aa: ASKLRGNYEQY

v_call: TRBV21-1
clone_size: -
cdr3_aa: ASGRVYQPQH

v_call: TRBV7-9
clone_size: -
cdr3_aa: ASSLALGGWTEAF

v_call: TRBV7-8
clone_size: few
cdr3_aa: ASSSTSGRSYNEQF

v_call: TRBV29-1
clone_size: -
cdr3_aa: SVVQGPTGANVLT

v_call: TRBV5-4
clone_size: -
cdr3_aa: ASTSPGHYNEQF

v_call: TRBV21-1
clone_size: -
cdr3_aa: ASSNDRVQPRGRELF

v_call: TRBV7-2
clone_size: -
cdr3_aa: ASSFSHYEQY

v_call: TRBV9
clone_size: few
cdr3_aa: ASSDRLNNEQF

v_call: TRBV5-8
clone_size: -
cdr3_aa: ASSLERTGSPYSGYT

v_call: TRBV4-1
clone_size: once
cdr3_aa: ASSQDLGAPQDTQY

v_call: TRBV9
clone_size: -
cdr3_aa: ASSVGAGANEQF

v_call: TRBV5-1
clone_size: -
cdr3_aa: ASSSLDRTGSNEQF

v_call: TRBV5-1
clone_size: -
cdr3_aa: ASSSGFLSTDTQY

v_call: TRBV28
clone_size: -
cdr3_aa: ASSNPGQGMRGYT

v_call: TRBV6-1
clone_size: -
cdr3_aa: ASSDKMNTEAF

v_call: TRBV2
clone_size: -
cdr3_aa: ASSPGNTIY

v_call: TRBV27
clone_size: -
cdr3_aa: ASSSGRALNIQY

v_call: TRBV6-6
clone_size: -
cdr3_aa: ASITSGGLQETQY

v_call: TRBV6-5
clone_size: -
cdr3_aa: ASSLNRDEPQH

v_call: TRBV6-1
clone_size: -
cdr3_aa: ASLGTGPYNEQF

v_call: TRBV5-1
clone_size: -
cdr3_aa: ASTFYSTDTQY

v_call: TRBV28
clone_size: -
cdr3_aa: ASRRSTSTDTQY

v_call: TRBV5-8
clone_size: -
cdr3_aa: ASSLLGQGSYEQY

v_call: TRBV19
clone_size: -
cdr3_aa: ASSSGGNSPLH

v_call: TRBV7-3
clone_size: -
cdr3_aa: ASSLQAGLTEAF

v_call: TRBV7-2
clone_size: -
cdr3_aa: ASSATGTSEQF

v_call: TRBV7-3
clone_size: -
cdr3_aa: ASSLDGGRKY

v_call: TRBV5-6
clone_size: -
cdr3_aa: ASSGSGGSETQY

v_call: TRBV2
clone_size: once
cdr3_aa: ASGLDGVYGYT

v_call: TRBV6-1
clone_size: few
cdr3_aa: ASSELHGSQETQY

v_call: TRBV19
clone_size: -
cdr3_aa: ASNKDRIWPEAF